This T cell receptor (beta chain) was identified during a study of blood T cell repertoires in COVID-19. Background on the study: PBMCs, B-cell-depleted T cells, or T cells provided the cDNA or gDNA that made up the material.

Per germline, CDR1 SGHTA and CDR2 FQGNSA. CDR3 length: 17 residues. V was pared by 3 bases and J by 1 base, with 17 bases between. Method: immunoSEQ multiplex PCR; TCRdb's copy keeps in-frame clones and lacks some. The sample holds about 210,000 clones, about 88% seen once. This clonotype originated in a man between 65 and 85 years old with acute or convalescent COVID-19. The chain employs TRBV7-2 and TRBJ2-3, with D possibly matching TRBD2 (5 bases). The sample was peripheral blood. The chain's CDR3 is CASSFRSRAAGTDTQYF. The CDR3, as DNA: TGTGCCAGCAGCTTCCGATCGAGGGCCGCGGGCACAGATACGCAGTATTTT.